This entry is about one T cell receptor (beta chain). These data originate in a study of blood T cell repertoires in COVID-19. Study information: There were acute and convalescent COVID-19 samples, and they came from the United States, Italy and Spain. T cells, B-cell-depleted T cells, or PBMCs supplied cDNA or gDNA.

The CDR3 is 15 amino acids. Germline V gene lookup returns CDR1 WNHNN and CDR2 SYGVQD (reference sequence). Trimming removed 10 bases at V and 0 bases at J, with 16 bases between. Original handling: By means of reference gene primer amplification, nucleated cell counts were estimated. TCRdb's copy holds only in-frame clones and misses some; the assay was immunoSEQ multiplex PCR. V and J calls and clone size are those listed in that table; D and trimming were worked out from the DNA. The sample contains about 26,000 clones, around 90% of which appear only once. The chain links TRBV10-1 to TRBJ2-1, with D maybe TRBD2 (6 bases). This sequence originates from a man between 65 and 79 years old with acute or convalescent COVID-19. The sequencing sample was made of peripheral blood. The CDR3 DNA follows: TGCGCCAACATACTTAGCGGAAGCTCCTACAATGAGCAGTTCTTC. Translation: CANILSGSSYNEQFF.